Below, 20 T cell receptor beta chains from the same sample are listed, as sequenced in a study of blood T cell repertoires in COVID-19. This table comes from immunoSEQ multiplex PCR, and its TCRdb copy is limited to in-frame clones, with some not included. This sample has some 230,000 clones, with 70% to 85% found just once. Input material: PBMCs or T cells enriched from blood (not recorded which). Receptors were obtained from a woman in her thirties or forties with acute COVID-19.

The V call is TRBV2, the J call TRBJ1-2, with D hard to call. CDR1 and CDR2 from the germline V gene are SNHLY and FYNNEI. CDR3 size: 13 residues. Trimming cost V 5 bases and J 6 bases, with 13 bases left between them. In DNA, the CDR3 is TGTGCCAGCAGTTTCGGACTCCTCCATGGCTACACCTTC. It specifies CASSFGLLHGYTF. The complete variable domain, with remaining parts taken from reference TRBV2 and TRBJ1-2, reads EPEVTQTPSHQVTQMGQEVILRCVPISNHLYFYWYRQILGQKVEFLVSFYNNEISEKSEIFDDQFSVERPDGSNFTLKIRSTKLEDSAMYFCASSFGLLHGYTFGSGTRLTVV.

Only one count was recorded for this clone. The chain uses TRBV7-8 and TRBJ2-7, with a possible D match to TRBD2 (5 bases). This CDR3 is 13 amino acids long. Trimming took off 5 bases at V and 4 bases at J, with 12 bases between the two ends. CDR1 is SGHVS and CDR2 is FQNEAQ in the germline V gene. As DNA, the CDR3 is TGTGCCAGCAGCCCGCCTCGGAGGTACGAGCAGTACTTC. This codes for CASSPPRRYEQYF.

This rearrangement joins TRBV29-1 to TRBJ1-4; 8 nucleotides agree with TRBD1. The CDR3 totals 13 residues. The germline V gene has CDR1 SQVTM and CDR2 ANQGSEA. After removal of 7 bases from V and 5 bases from J, the junction contained 6 bases not matched to a gene. The CDR3 reads CSGAQGGNEKLFF. CDR3 in DNA: TGCAGCGGCGCACAGGGGGGAAATGAAAAACTGTTTTTT.

V gene TRBV7-9 combines with J gene TRBJ2-5, with TRBD2 matching over 15 bases. The germline V gene encodes CDR1 SEHNR and CDR2 FQNEAQ (reference sequence). V was clipped by 4 bases and J by 6 bases; unmatched bases: 9. CDR3 size: 17 residues. The CDR3 spells CASSSFLGLAGGKTQYF. In nucleotides, the CDR3 is TGTGCCAGCAGCTCATTCCTGGGACTAGCGGGGGGAAAGACCCAGTACTTC.

The rearrangement joins TRBV19 to TRBJ1-2, with TRBD1 matching over 8 bases. CDR3 length: 14 residues. CDR1 is LNHDA and CDR2 is SQIVND in the germline V gene (reference sequence). Germline trimming cut 3 bases from V and 8 bases from J; bases unmatched to any gene: 8. The CDR3 DNA sequence: TGTGCCAGTAGTATCGACGACAGGGGCTGGGGCTACACCTTC. It specifies CASSIDDRGWGYTF.

The chain couples TRBV12-1 to TRBJ2-1; the table's D call TRBD1 went unverified against the DNA. TRBV12-1 is shown as a pseudogene. CDR3 length: 14 amino acids. The CDR3 reads CASSFAPIGDEQFF. The DNA for the CDR3 is TGTGCCAGCAGCTTTGCCCCGATAGGGGATGAGCAGTTCTTC.

Only one count was recorded for this clone. The genes are TRBV11-2 and TRBJ1-2; a possible D gene is TRBD1 (6 bases). The germline CDR1 and CDR2 sequences are SGHAT and FQNNGV. The CDR3 runs 15 residues. The V end lost 5 bases, the J end lost 9 bases, and 22 bases lay between the germline ends. The CDR3 protein is CASSTYATGFKSYTF. The CDR3 coding sequence is TGTGCCAGCAGCACCTACGCAACAGGGTTTAAGAGCTACACCTTC.

This chain links TRBV19 with TRBJ1-2, with D maybe TRBD1 (6 bases). CDR3 length: 11 amino acids. CDR1 is LNHDA, CDR2 SQIVND, per germline (reference sequence). Trimming took 8 bases from V and 10 from J, leaving 14 bases between them. The CDR3 nucleotides read TGTGCCAGTGAGGGGGAATCTGACTACACCTTC. The encoded protein is CASEGESDYTF.

A few counts support this clone. The chain recombines TRBV5-5 with TRBJ2-2; 8 bases are shared with TRBD1. Per the germline V gene, CDR1 is SGHKS and CDR2 is YYEKEE (reference sequence). After removal of 7 bases from V and 1 base from J, the junction contained 3 bases not matched to a gene. The length of the CDR3 is 14 residues. As DNA, the CDR3 is TGTGCCAGCGGTGACAGGGGGAACACCGGGGAGCTGTTTTTT. It codes for CASGDRGNTGELFF.

This chain joins TRBV7-3 and TRBJ1-1, with D possibly TRBD1 on 6 matching bases. The CDR3 contains 13 residues. Between the trimmed V and J ends, which lost 2 bases and 3 bases, there was a span of 7 bases. CDR1 and CDR2 from the germline V gene are SGHTA and FQGTGA. The CDR3 coding sequence is TGTGCCAGCAGCTTAGGACAGTACACTGAAGCTTTCTTT. Its protein is CASSLGQYTEAFF.

The chain has TRBV4-2 and TRBJ2-7; 9 bases map to TRBD2. This CDR3 is 17 amino acids long. Germline V CDR1 and CDR2: LGHNA, YNFKEQ. With V trimmed by 3 bases and J by 3 bases, 12 bases remained unmatched. CDR3 nucleotide sequence: TGTGCCAGCAGCCAGCCTACCAGCGGGGGGTGGATCTACGAGCAGTACTTC. It encodes CASSQPTSGGWIYEQYF.

This sequence joins TRBV28 and TRBJ1-2; D not certain. The CDR3 loop spans 15 amino acids. The V gene lost 2 bases and the J gene lost 4 bases, with 14 bases spanning the gap. Germline V gene sequence: CDR1 MDHEN, CDR2 SYDVKM. CDR3 region: CASSLRDFSSYGYTF. CDR3 sequence (DNA): TGTGCCAGCAGTTTACGAGACTTTTCTAGCTATGGCTACACCTTC.

The CDR3 is CASRRIGDSSFNYGYTF. The CDR3 nucleotides read TGTGCCAGCAGACGTATAGGGGACAGCAGCTTTAACTATGGCTACACCTTC. The chain is built from TRBV13 and TRBJ1-2; 7 bases line up with TRBD1. Germline V gives CDR1 PRHDT, CDR2 FYEKMQ (reference sequence). CDR3 length: 17 residues. V lost 6 bases and J lost 1; bases outside the gene matches: 14.

There are a few counts of this clone. This sequence joins TRBV25-1 and TRBJ2-7; a weak D match, TRBD1 (6 bases). This CDR3 is 13 amino acids long. Trimming pared 8 bases from V and 3 bases from J, leaving 14 bases between. Germline loops: CDR1 MGHDK, CDR2 SYGVNS. The CDR3 nucleotides read TGTGCCAGCGAGAACAGGGTGAACTACGAGCAGTACTTC. This encodes CASENRVNYEQYF.

The chain has TRBV27 and TRBJ2-1, with D unresolved. Germline V CDR1 and CDR2: MNHEY, SMNVEV (reference sequence). CDR3 length: 13 amino acids. Trimming took off 0 bases at V and 4 bases at J, with 4 bases between the two ends. The CDR3 reads CASSLSLYNEQFF. The CDR3, as DNA: TGTGCCAGCAGTTTATCCCTATACAATGAGCAGTTCTTC.

The chain carries TRBV2 and TRBJ2-2, with TRBD2 matching over 9 bases. Germline CDR1 is SNHLY and CDR2 is FYNNEI. J was trimmed by 4 bases and V by 7 bases; bases with no gene match: 10. The CDR3 extends over 16 amino acids. The CDR3 loop is CASTGLAGVSTGELFF. The CDR3 nucleotides are TGTGCCAGCACGGGGTTAGCGGGAGTGAGCACCGGGGAGCTGTTTTTT.

The J gene is TRBJ1-6, the V gene TRBV9; the D is unclear. V shed 2 bases and J shed 13 bases, with 13 bases lying between them. This CDR3 region has 13 residues. The germline gives CDR1 SGDLS, CDR2 YYNGEE. CDR3 amino acids: CASSVGGYDPLHF. The CDR3, as DNA: TGTGCCAGCAGCGTCGGCGGTTATGATCCCCTCCACTTT.

The J gene is TRBJ2-6, the V gene TRBV6-5, with D uncertain. The ends were cut back, 6 bases at V and 2 bases at J, with 5 bases in the middle. Germline assignment: CDR1 MNHEY and CDR2 SVGAGI. CDR3 length: 13 residues. The CDR3 DNA is TGTGCCAGCAGAAGCCCTGGGGCCAACGTCCTGACTTTC. Amino acids: CASRSPGANVLTF.

J is TRBJ2-1 and V is TRBV6-1; TRBD2 agrees at 10 bases. V was pared by 2 bases and J by 9 bases, with 10 bases of the junction left unmatched. Germline-derived CDR1 and CDR2 are MNHNS and SASEGT. The CDR3 contains 16 residues. CDR3 residues: CASSEPPSGSGVEQFF. In nucleotides, the CDR3 is TGTGCCAGCAGTGAACCTCCTAGCGGGAGTGGTGTTGAGCAGTTCTTC.

This clone has just one count. V is TRBV5-8 and J is TRBJ2-7, with TRBD2 matching 10 bases. Germline CDR1 SGHTS, CDR2 YDEGEE. J was trimmed by 2 bases and V by 7 bases; bases with no gene match: 6. This CDR3 region has 14 residues. CDR3: CASWLAGATYEQYF. CDR3 in DNA: TGTGCCAGCTGGCTAGCGGGGGCCACCTACGAGCAGTACTTC.